Listed here is a single T cell receptor beta chain. The target antigen is unknown. CDR3 length: 12 amino acids. V was clipped by 8 bases and J by 1 base, with 8 bases between them. Germline CDR1 ENHRY, CDR2 SYGVKD. The data belong to a study of OX40 agonist ivuxolimab in advanced cancers. Across the whole study: The mean age was approximately 60 years, ranging from roughly 23 to 80, with around four fifths of participants male. Findings of the study overall: Both blood CD4+ and CD8+ T cells showed clonal growth by week 6 at 0.1 to 3.0 mg/kg. CD8+ T cells (on average) carried more expanded clones than CD4+ T cells.

Blood specimens came from baseline, cycle 4 day 1, and cycle 7 day 1. Sequencing was performed with immunoSEQ multiplex PCR; in TCRdb, only in-frame clones are kept and a portion is missing. The sample contains 69,000 or so clones, around 84% of which appear only once. This clonotype originated in an adult with an advanced solid tumor such as melanoma, head and neck, liver or kidney cancer. The rearrangement links TRBV10-3 to TRBJ1-1; no definite D call. Sample: CD4+ or CD8+ T cells sorted from blood, taken in a trial of the OX40 agonist ivuxolimab. The CDR3 DNA reads TGTGCCATCGCTGGAGCGAACACTGAAGCTTTCTTT. Residues: CAIAGANTEAFF.